The clone carrying this T cell receptor beta chain was picked up a small number of times. The antigen remains unidentified. The data stem from a study of beta chain features in type 1 diabetes. Study findings and constraints: There was a moderate but significant shortening of TCRB CDR3s in all four CD4+ subsets of Type 1 diabetes patients.

Purity exceeded 98% in all sorted populations. The study reverse transcribed the entire isolated RNA, so it sequenced expressed TCRB transcripts. Per sample, stem cell-like memory T cell libraries averaged about 1 million reads. This table comes from immunoSEQ multiplex PCR, and its TCRdb copy is limited to in-frame clones, with some not included. The sample comprises around 44,000 clones, approximately 49% of which are singletons, and about 0.25% rests with the top ten. The sequence derives from a young woman in good health. Sequencing was performed on stem cell memory CD4+ T cells from blood.

The CDR3 sequence: CASRQPGLAGGTTDTQYF. In nucleotides, the CDR3 is TGTGCCAGCAGACAACCGGGACTAGCGGGAGGGACCACAGATACGCAGTATTTT. The chain couples TRBV11-2 to TRBJ2-3, with 16 bases matching TRBD2. V shed 6 bases, J shed 2 bases, and the junction held 8 bases outside the gene matches. CDR1 is SGHAT and CDR2 is FQNNGV in the germline V gene. The CDR3 contains 18 residues.